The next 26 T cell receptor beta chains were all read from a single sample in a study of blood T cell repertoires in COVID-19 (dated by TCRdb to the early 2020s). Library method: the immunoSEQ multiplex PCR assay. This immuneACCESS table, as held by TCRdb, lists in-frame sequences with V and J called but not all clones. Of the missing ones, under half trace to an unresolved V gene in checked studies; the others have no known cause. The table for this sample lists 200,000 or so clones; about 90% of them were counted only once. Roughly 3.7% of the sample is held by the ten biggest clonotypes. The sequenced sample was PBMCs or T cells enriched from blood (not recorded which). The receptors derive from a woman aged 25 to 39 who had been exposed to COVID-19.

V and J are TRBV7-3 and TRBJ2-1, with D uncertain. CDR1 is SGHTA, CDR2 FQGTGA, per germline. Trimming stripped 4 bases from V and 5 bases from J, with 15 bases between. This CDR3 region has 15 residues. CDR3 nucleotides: TGTGCCAGCAGCTCCGGCGGCGGAGCAGACAATGAGCAGTTCTTC. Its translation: CASSSGGGADNEQFF.

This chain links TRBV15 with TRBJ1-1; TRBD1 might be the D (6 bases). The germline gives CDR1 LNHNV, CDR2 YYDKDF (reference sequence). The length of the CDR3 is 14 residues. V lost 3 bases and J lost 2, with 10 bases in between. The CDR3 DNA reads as TGTGCCACCAGCAGTAGGGGACAAAACACTGAAGCTTTCTTT. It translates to CATSSRGQNTEAFF.

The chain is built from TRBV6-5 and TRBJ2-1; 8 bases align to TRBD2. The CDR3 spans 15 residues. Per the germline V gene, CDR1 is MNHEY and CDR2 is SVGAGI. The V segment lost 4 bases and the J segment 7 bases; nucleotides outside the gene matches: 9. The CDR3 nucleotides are TGTGCCAGCAGTTCAAAGGCGGGAGGTGGGAATGAGCAGTTCTTC. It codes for CASSSKAGGGNEQFF.

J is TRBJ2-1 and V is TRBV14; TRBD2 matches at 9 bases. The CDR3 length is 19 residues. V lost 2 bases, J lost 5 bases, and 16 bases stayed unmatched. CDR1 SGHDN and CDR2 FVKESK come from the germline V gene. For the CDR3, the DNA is TGTGCCAGCAGCCAACTTATCACTAGCGGGTTAGACCCAAACAATGAGCAGTTCTTC. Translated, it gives CASSQLITSGLDPNNEQFF.

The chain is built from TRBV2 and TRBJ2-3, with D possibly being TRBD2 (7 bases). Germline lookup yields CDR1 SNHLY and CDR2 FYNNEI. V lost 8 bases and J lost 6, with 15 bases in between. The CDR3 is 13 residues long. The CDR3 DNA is TGTGCCAGCCGGGGGGCCTTCAGCGATACGCAGTATTTT. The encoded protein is CASRGAFSDTQYF.

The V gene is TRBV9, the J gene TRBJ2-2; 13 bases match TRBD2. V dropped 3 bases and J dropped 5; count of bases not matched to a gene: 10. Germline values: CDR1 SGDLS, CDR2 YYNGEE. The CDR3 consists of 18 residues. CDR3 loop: CASSGRTSGSRDTGELFF. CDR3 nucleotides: TGTGCCAGCAGCGGCCGGACTAGCGGGAGTCGGGATACCGGGGAGCTGTTTTTT.

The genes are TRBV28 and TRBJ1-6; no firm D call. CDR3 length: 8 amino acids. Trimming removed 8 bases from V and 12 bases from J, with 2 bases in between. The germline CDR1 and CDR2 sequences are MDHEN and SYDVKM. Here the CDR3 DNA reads TGTGCCAGCCTACCCCTCCACTTT. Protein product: CASLPLHF.

As DNA, the CDR3 is TGTGCCAGCAGCCCCCGGTTAGCGGGAGGGCCGGACAATGAGCAGTTCTTC. Protein: CASSPRLAGGPDNEQFF. The J gene is TRBJ2-1, the V gene TRBV3-1 (or the pseudogene TRBV3-2), with 11 bases identical to TRBD2. V lost 4 bases, J lost 5 bases, and 10 bases stayed unmatched. The CDR3 sequence is 17 residues long. Germline V gene sequence: CDR1 LGHDT, CDR2 YNNKEL (reference sequence).

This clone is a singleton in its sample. The CDR3 region is CASSTRGGINEKLFF. As DNA, the CDR3 is TGCGCCAGCAGCACCCGCGGGGGGATAAACGAAAAACTGTTTTTT. This chain connects TRBV5-1 to TRBJ1-4; D is possibly TRBD1 (5 bases). The germline V gene encodes CDR1 SGHRS and CDR2 YFSETQ. This CDR3 is built from 15 residues. The V and J ends lost 4 bases and 8 bases respectively, with 18 bases between them.

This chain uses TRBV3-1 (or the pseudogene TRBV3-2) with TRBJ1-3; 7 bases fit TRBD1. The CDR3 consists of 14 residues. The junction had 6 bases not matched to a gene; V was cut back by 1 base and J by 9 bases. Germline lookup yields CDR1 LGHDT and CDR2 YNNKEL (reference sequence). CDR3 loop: CASSQAYRGSTIYF. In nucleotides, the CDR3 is TGTGCCAGCAGCCAAGCTTACAGGGGTTCCACCATATATTTT.

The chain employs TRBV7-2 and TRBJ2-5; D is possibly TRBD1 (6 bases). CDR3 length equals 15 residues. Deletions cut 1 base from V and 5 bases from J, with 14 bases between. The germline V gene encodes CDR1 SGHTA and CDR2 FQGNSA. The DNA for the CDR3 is TGTGCCAGCAGCTTAGTGGGACATGGCGCGGAGACCCAGTACTTC. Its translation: CASSLVGHGAETQYF. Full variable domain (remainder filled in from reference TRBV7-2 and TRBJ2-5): GAGVSQSPSNKVTEKGKDVELRCDPISGHTALYWYRQSLGQGLEFLIYFQGNSAPDKSGLPSDRFSAERTGGSVSTLTIQRTQQEDSAVYLCASSLVGHGAETQYFGPGTRLLVL.

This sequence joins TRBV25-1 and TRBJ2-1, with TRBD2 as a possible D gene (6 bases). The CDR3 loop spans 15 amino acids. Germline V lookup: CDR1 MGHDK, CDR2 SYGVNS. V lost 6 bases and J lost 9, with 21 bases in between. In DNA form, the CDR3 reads TGTGCCAGCAGAGGAGGGCACCTAAGGTTGAGTGAGCAGTTCTTC. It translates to CASRGGHLRLSEQFF.

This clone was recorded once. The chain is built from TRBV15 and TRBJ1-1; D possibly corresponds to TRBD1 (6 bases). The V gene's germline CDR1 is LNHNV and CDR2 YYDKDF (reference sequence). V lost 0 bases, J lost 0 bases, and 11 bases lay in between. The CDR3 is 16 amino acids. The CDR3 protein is CATSREPGVVNTEAFF. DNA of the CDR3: TGTGCCACCAGCAGAGAGCCAGGGGTAGTGAACACTGAAGCTTTCTTT. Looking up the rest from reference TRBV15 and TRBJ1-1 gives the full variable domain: DAMVIQNPRYQVTQFGKPVTLSCSQTLNHNVMYWYQQKSSQAPKLLFHYYDKDFNNEADTPDNFQSRRPNTSFCFLDIRSPGLGDTAMYLCATSREPGVVNTEAFFGQGTRLTVV.

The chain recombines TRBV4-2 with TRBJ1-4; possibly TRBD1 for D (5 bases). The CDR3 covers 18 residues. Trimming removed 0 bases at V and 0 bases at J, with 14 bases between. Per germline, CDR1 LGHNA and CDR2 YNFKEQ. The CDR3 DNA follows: TGTGCCAGCAGCCAAGATGGGGCGGCAGTCACAACTAATGAAAAACTGTTTTTT. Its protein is CASSQDGAAVTTNEKLFF.

The CDR3, as DNA: TGTGCCAGCAGCCCTTGGGGGAGGGCTAGAACTAATGAAAAACTGTTTTTT. It translates to CASSPWGRARTNEKLFF. The gene calls are TRBV6-2 or TRBV6-3 and TRBJ1-4, with TRBD1 as a possible D gene (5 bases). V lost 6 bases and J 1 base, leaving 18 bases between the germline ends. The CDR3 sequence is 17 residues long. Germline CDR1 reads MNHEY; CDR2 reads SVGEGT.

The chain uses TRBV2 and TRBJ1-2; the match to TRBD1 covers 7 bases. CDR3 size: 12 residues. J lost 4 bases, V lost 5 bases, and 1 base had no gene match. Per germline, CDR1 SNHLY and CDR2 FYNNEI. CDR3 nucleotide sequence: TGTGCCAGCAGTCGGGACAGCTATGGCTACACCTTC. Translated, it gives CASSRDSYGYTF.

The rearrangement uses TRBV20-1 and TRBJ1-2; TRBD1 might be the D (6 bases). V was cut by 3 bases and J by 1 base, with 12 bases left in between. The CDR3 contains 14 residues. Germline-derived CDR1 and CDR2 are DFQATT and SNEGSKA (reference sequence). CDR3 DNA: TGCAGTGCTAGTACAGGGCCAATTAACTATGGCTACACCTTC. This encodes CSASTGPINYGYTF.

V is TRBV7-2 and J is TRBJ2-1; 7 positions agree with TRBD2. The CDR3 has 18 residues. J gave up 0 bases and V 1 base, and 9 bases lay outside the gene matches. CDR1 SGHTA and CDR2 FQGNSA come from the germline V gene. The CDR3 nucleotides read TGTGCCAGCAGCTTAGTGGCGAGGCGGACTAGCTCCTACAATGAGCAGTTCTTC. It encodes CASSLVARRTSSYNEQFF.

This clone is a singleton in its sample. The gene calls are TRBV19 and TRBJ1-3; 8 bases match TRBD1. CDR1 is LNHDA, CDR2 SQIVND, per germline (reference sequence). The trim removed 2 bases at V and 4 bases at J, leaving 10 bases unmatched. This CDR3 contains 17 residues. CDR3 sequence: CASSISLTGASGNTIYF. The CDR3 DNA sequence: TGTGCCAGTAGTATATCCCTGACAGGGGCGTCCGGAAACACCATATATTTT.

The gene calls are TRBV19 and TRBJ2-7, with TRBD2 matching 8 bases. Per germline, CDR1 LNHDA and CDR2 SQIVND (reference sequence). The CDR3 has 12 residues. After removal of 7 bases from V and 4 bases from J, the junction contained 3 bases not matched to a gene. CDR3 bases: TGTGCCAGTAAGGGACTAGAGTACGAGCAGTACTTC. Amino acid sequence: CASKGLEYEQYF.

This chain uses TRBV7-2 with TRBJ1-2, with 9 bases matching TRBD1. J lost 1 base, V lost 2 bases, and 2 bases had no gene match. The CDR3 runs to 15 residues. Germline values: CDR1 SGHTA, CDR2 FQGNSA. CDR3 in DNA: TGTGCCAGCAGCTTAATGGGACAGGGTAACTATGGCTACACCTTC. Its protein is CASSLMGQGNYGYTF. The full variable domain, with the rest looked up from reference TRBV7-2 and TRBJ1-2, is GAGVSQSPSNKVTEKGKDVELRCDPISGHTALYWYRQSLGQGLEFLIYFQGNSAPDKSGLPSDRFSAERTGGSVSTLTIQRTQQEDSAVYLCASSLMGQGNYGYTFGSGTRLTVV.

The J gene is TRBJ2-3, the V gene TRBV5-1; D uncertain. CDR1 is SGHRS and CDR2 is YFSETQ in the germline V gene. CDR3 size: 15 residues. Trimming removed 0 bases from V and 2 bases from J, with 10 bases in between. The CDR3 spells CASSLGRRPTDTQYF. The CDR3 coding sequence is TGCGCCAGCAGCTTGGGTCGGAGACCCACAGATACGCAGTATTTT.

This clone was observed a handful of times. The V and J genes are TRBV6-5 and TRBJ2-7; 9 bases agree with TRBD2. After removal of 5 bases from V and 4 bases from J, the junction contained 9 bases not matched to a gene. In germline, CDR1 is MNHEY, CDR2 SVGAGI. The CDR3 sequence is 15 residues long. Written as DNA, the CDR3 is TGTGCCAGCAGTCCGCCCGGGACTAGCATATACGAGCAGTACTTC. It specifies CASSPPGTSIYEQYF.

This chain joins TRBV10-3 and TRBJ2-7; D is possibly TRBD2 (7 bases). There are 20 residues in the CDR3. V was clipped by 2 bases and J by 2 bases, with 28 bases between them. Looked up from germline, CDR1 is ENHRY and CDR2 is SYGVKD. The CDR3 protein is CAISETGTSLLSGNTYEQYF. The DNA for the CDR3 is TGTGCCATCAGTGAGACCGGGACATCACTTTTGAGCGGGAATACCTACGAGCAGTACTTC.

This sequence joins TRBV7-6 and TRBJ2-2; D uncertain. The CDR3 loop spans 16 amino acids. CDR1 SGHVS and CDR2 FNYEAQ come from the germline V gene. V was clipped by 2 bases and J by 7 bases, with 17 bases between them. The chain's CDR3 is CASSLKTLFAGGELFF. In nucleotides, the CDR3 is TGTGCCAGCAGCTTAAAGACATTGTTCGCCGGCGGGGAGCTGTTTTTT.

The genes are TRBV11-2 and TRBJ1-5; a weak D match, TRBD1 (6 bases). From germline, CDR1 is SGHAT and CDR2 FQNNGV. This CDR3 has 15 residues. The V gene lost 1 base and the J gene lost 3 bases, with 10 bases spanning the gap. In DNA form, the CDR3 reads TGTGCCAGCAGCTTAGGGGACAACGTCAATCAGCCCCAGCATTTT. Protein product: CASSLGDNVNQPQHF.